The sequence of this T cell receptor beta chain was determined in a study of shared clonotypes between healthy human individuals. Looking at the study overall: A couple of female and three male donors aged 18 to 49 were enrolled. Study-level results: Naive subsets tended to show greater estimated richness than memory subsets. Four donors held approximately 5% of naive CD4 clonotypes in common.

Investigators spread the genomic DNA of each subset evenly over several immunoSEQ plates. TCRdb keeps only in-frame clones here, not all; method: immunoSEQ multiplex PCR. The table includes around 1.1 million clones, roughly 77% detected once. With V trimmed by 7 bases and J by 1 base, 12 bases remained unmatched. Germline CDR1 and CDR2: SGHRS and YFSETQ. This CDR3 has 16 residues. This clone was detected only once. The target antigen is unknown. The V gene is TRBV5-1, the J gene TRBJ2-3; 7 bases line up with TRBD2. The origin of this receptor is a young man in good health. Some clones in this sample may be carry-over from other donors' samples. Material for sequencing was memory CD4+ T cells from PBMCs. Subset in this sample: CD45RA-negative fraction. The CDR3: CASSAVGGSGTDTQYF. The CDR3 DNA reads as TGCGCCAGCTCCGCCGTAGGCGGGAGCGGCACAGATACGCAGTATTTT.